The present T cell receptor beta chain was sequenced within a study of T cell clonotyping in hematopoietic cell transplantation. Study-wide results and limits: After transplant, recipient diversity fell while pathologically expanded clonotypes grew through day 180. At the given depth, recipient repertoires were over 95% de novo clonotypes.

The data were produced by immunoSEQ multiplex PCR, yet TCRdb's version contains in-frame clones alone and is incomplete. Among some 9,100 clones, roughly 76% were seen once, and the ten largest hold approximately 4.6%. About this clone: Its antigen is unknown.

Recipient blood drawn about 28 days pretransplant and days 30, 100, 180 after. CDR1 is MNHNS, CDR2 SASEGT, per germline. This CDR3 has 15 residues. The V gene lost 7 bases and the J gene lost 0 bases, with 13 bases spanning the gap. The sequence was collected from a female patient in her 50s who had an allogeneic stem cell transplant from an unrelated donor, so the T cells may come from the graft donor. Some clones in this sample may be carry-over from other donors' samples. Sequencing used peripheral blood mononuclear cells, obtained 180 days after allogeneic stem cell transplant. V is TRBV6-1 and J is TRBJ1-5; D call uncertain. Here the CDR3 DNA reads TGTGCCAGCACCCTCACAGATTCTAGCAATCAGCCCCAGCATTTT. Translated, it gives CASTLTDSSNQPQHF.